This T cell receptor beta chain is drawn from a study of blood T cell repertoires in COVID-19. Clones were sequenced by immunoSEQ multiplex PCR, and TCRdb holds only the in-frame ones, with some missing. The sample holds under 250,000 clones, under 90% seen once. This clone was seen once. Trimming pared 0 bases from V and 1 base from J, leaving 12 bases between. CDR3 length: 15 amino acids. Germline V gene sequence: CDR1 GTSNPN, CDR2 SVGIG (reference sequence). Input material: peripheral blood. The chain employs TRBV30 and TRBJ1-1; weak D call: TRBD1 (6 bases). This TCR was recovered from a woman aged 60-75 years who had recovered from COVID-19. The DNA for the CDR3 is TGTGCCTGGAGTGTAGTTGGCAGGGGGAACACTGAAGCTTTCTTT. As protein: CAWSVVGRGNTEAFF. The variable domain in full, with the rest retrieved from reference TRBV30 and TRBJ1-1, is SQTIHQWPATLVQPVGSPLSLECTVEGTSNPNLYWYRQAAGRGLQLLFYSVGIGQISSEVPQNLSASRPQDRQFILSSKKLLLSDSGFYLCAWSVVGRGNTEAFFGQGTRLTVV.